This T cell receptor (beta chain) derives from a study of blood T cell repertoires in COVID-19. This table comes from immunoSEQ multiplex PCR, and its TCRdb copy is limited to in-frame clones, with some not included. The data show more than 200,000 clones, around 90% seen once. The specimen sequenced was PBMCs or T cells enriched from blood (not recorded which). The receptor was isolated from a woman in her forties or fifties who had recovered from COVID-19.

The CDR3 protein is CASRRTVGGNDNSPLHF. The CDR3 DNA sequence: TGCGCCAGCAGACGGACAGTAGGTGGGAACGATAATTCACCCCTCCACTTT. The rearrangement joins TRBV4-1 to TRBJ1-6; possibly TRBD1 for D (6 bases). There are 17 residues in the CDR3. The germline CDR1 and CDR2 sequences are MGHRA and YSYEKL. V shed 6 bases and J shed 5 bases, with 20 bases lying between them.